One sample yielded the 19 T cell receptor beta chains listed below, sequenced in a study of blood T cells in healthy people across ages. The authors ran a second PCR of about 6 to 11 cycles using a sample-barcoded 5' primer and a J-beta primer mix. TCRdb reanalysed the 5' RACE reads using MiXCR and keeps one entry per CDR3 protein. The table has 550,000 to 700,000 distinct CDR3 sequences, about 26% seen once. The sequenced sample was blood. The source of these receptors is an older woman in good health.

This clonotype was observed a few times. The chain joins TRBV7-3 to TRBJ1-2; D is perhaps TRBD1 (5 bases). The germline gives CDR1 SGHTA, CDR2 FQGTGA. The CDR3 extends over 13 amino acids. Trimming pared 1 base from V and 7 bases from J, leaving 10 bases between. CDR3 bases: TGTGCCAGCAGCTTAATGAGGGGACGTGGCTACACCTTC. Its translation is CASSLMRGRGYTF.

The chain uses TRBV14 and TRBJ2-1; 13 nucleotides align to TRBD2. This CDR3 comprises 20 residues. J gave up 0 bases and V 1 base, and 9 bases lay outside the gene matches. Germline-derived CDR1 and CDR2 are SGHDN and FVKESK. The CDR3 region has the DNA TGTGCCAGCAGCCAAGGATTCGGACTAGCGGGAGTAAGCTCCTACAATGAGCAGTTCTTC. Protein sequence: CASSQGFGLAGVSSYNEQFF.

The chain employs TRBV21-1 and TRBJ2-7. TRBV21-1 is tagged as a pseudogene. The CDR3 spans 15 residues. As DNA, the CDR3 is TGTGCCAGCAGCAAAGGGAGACACCTTTCCTACGAGCAGTACTTC. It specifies CASSKGRHLSYEQYF.

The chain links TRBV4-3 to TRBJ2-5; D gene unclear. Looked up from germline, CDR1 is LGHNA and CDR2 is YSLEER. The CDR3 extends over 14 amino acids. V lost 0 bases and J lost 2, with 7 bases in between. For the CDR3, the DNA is TGCGCCAGCAGCCAAGACGTACAACAAGAGACCCAGTACTTC. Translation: CASSQDVQQETQYF.

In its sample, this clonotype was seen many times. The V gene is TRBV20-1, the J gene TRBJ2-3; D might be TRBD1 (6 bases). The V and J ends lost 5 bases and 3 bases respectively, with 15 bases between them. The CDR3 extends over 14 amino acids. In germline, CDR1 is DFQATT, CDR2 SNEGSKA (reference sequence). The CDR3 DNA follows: TGCAGTGCTCCTGTCGGACAGTGGACAGATACGCAGTATTTT. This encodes CSAPVGQWTDTQYF.

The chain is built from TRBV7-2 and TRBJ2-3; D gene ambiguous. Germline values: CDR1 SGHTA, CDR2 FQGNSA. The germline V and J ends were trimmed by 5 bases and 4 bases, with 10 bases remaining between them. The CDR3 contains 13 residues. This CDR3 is CASSSETSDTQYF. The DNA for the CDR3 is TGTGCCAGCAGCAGCGAGACCTCAGATACGCAGTATTTT.

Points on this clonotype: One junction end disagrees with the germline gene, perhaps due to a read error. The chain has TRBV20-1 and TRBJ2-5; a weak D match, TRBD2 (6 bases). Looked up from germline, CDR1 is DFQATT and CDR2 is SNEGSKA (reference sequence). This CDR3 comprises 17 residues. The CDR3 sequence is CGARALRVAEHQETQYF. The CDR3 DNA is TGCGGTGCTAGAGCCCTAAGGGTAGCGGAGCACCAAGAGACCCAGTACTTC.

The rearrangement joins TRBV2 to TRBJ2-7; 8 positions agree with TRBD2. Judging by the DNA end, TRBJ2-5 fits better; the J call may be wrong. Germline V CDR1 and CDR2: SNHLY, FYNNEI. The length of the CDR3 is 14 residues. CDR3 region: CASSRGTRRETQYF. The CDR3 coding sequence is TGTGCCAGCAGTCGCGGGACTAGACGGGAGACCCAGTACTTC.

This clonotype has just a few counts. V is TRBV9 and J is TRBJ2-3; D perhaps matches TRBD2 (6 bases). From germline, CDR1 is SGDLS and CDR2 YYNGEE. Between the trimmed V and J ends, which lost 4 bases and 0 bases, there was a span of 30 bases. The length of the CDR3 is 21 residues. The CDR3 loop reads CASSPRLPARRGRSSTDTQYF. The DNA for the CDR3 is TGTGCCAGCAGCCCCCGACTCCCCGCCCGCCGGGGGAGGAGTAGCACAGATACGCAGTATTTT.

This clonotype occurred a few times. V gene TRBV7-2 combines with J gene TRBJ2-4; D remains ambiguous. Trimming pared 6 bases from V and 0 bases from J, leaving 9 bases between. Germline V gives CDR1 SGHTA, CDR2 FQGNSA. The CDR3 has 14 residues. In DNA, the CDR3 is TGTGCCAGCAGATCAGGTGCAGCCAAAAACATTCAGTACTTC. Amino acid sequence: CASRSGAAKNIQYF.

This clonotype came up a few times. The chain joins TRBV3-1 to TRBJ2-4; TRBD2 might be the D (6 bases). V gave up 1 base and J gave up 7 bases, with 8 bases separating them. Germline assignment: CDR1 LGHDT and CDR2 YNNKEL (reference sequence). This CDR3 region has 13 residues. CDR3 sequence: CASSQGGENIQYF. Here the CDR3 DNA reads TGTGCCAGCAGCCAAGGGGGGGAGAACATTCAGTACTTC. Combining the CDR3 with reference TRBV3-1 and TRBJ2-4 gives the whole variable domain DTAVSQTPKYLVTQMGNDKSIKCEQNLGHDTMYWYKQDSKKFLKIMFSYNNKELIINETVPNRFSPKSPDKAHLNLHINSLELGDSAVYFCASSQGGENIQYFGAGTRLSVL.

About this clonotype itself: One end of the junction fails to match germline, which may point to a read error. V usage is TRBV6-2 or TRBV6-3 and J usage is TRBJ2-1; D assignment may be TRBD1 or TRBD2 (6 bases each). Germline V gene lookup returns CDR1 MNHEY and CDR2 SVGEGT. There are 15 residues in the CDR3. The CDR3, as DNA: TGTGCCAGCTTCGAAAGGGGGGCGAGCTCCTACGAGCGGTACTTC. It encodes CASFERGASSYERYF.

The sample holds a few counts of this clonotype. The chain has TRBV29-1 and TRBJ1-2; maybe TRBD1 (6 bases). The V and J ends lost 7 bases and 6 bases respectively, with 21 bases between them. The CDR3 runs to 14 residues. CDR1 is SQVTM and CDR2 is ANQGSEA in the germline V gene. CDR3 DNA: TGCAGCGCAAGTTGGGGGGGAGCAGGGGATGGCTACACCTTC. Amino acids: CSASWGGAGDGYTF.

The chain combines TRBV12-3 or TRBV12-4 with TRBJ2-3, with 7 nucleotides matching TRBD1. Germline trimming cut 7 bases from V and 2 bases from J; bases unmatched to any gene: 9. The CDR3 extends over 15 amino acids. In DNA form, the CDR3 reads TGTGCCAGCACCCCGGGGACAGATTTCACAGATACGCAGTATTTT. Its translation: CASTPGTDFTDTQYF.

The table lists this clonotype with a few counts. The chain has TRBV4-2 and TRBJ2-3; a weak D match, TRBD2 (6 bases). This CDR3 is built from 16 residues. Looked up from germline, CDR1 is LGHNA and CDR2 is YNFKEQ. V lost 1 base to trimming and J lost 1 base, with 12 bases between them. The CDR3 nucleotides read TGTGCCAGCAGCCAAGGCAATCCGGGGGGCACAGATACGCAGTATTTT. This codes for CASSQGNPGGTDTQYF.

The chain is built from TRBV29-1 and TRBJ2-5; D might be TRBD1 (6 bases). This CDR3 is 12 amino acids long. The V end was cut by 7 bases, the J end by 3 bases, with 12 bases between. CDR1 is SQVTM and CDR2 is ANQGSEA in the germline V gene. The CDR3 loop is CSGMTGEETQYF. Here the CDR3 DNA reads TGCAGCGGCATGACAGGAGAAGAGACCCAGTACTTC.

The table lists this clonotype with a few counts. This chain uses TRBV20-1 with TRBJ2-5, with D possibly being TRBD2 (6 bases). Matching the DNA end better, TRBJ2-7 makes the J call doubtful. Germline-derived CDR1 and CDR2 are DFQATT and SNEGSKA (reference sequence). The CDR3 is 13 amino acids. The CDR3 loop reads CSAVTSFAYEQYF. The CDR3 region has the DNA TGCAGTGCTGTGACTAGTTTCGCCTACGAGCAGTACTTC.

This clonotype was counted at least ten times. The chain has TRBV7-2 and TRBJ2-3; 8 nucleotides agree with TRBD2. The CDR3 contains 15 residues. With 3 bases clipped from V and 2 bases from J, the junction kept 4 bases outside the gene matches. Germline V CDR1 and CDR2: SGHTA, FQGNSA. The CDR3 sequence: CASSFGGVNTDTQYF. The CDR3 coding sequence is TGTGCCAGCAGCTTCGGGGGGGTTAACACAGATACGCAGTATTTT.

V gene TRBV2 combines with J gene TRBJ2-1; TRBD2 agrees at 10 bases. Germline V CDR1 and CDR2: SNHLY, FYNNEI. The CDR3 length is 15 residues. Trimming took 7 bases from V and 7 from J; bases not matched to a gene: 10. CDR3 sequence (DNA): TGTGCCAGCATCTTAAGCGGGGGGGCCGGAAATGAGCAGTTCTTC. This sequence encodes CASILSGGAGNEQFF.